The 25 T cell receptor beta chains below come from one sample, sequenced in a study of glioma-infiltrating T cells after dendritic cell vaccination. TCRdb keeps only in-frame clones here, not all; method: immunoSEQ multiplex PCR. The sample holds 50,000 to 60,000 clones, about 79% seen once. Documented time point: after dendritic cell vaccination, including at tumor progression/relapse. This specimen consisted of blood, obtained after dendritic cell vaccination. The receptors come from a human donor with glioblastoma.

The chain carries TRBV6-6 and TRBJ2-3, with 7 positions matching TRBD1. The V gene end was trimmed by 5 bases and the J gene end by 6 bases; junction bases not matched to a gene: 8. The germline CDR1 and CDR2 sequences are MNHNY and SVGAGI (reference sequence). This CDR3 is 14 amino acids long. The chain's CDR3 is CASSLQGLGDTQYF. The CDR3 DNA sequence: TGTGCCAGCAGTCTACAGGGGCTAGGGGATACGCAGTATTTT.

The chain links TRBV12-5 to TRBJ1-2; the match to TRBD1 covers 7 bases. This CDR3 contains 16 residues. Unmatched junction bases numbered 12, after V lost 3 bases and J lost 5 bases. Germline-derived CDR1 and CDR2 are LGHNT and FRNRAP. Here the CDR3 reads CASGFPLMDRSYGYTF. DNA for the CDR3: TGTGCTAGTGGTTTCCCCCTAATGGACAGGTCGTATGGCTACACCTTC.

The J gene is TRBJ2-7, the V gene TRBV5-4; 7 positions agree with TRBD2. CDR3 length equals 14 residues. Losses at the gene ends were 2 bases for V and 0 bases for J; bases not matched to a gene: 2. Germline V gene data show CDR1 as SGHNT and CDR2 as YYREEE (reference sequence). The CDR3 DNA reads TGTGCCAGCAGCTTAGCGGGGAACTCCTACGAGCAGTACTTC. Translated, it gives CASSLAGNSYEQYF.

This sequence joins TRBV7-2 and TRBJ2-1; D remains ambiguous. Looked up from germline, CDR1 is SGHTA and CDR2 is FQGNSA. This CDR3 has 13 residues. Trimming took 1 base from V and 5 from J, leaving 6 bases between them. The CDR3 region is CASSLERDNEQFF. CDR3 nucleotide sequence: TGTGCCAGCAGCTTAGAACGCGACAATGAGCAGTTCTTC.

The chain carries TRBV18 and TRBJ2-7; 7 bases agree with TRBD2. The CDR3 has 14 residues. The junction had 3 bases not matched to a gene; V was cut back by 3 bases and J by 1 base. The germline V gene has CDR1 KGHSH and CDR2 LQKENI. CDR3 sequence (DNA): TGTGCCAGCTCACCGAGGCGGGGGTCCTACGAGCAGTACTTC. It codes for CASSPRRGSYEQYF.

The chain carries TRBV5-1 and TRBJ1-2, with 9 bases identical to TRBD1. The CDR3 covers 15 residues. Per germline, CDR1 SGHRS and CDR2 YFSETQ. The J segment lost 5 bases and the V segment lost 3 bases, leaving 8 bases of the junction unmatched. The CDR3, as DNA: TGCGCCAGCAGCTACCCCCCGGGACAGGGTTATGGCTACACCTTC. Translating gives CASSYPPGQGYGYTF.

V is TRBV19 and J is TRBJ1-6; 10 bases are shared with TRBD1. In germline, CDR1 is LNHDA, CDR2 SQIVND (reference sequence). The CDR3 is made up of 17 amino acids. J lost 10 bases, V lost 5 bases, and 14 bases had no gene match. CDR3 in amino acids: CASSPPGTGDVHSPLHF. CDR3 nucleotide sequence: TGTGCCAGTAGTCCGCCCGGGACAGGGGACGTTCACTCACCCCTCCACTTT.

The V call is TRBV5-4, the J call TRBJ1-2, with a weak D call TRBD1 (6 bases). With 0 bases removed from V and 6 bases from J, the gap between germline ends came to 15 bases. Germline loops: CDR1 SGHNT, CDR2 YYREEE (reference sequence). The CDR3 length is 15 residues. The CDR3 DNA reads TGTGCCAGCAGCTTGGAAGGGGGAAGGTACGATGGCTACACCTTC. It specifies CASSLEGGRYDGYTF.

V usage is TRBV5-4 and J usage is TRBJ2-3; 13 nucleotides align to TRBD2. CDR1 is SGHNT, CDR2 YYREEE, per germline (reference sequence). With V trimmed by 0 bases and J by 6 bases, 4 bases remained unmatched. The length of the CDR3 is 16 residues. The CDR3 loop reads CASSLALAGGLDTQYF. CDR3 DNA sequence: TGTGCCAGCAGCTTGGCACTAGCGGGGGGGCTTGATACGCAGTATTTT.

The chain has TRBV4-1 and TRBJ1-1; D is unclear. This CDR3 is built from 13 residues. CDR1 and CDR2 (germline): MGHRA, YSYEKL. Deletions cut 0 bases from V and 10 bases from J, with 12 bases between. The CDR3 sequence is CASSQETGGGAFF. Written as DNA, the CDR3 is TGCGCCAGCAGCCAAGAAACCGGCGGCGGAGCTTTCTTT.

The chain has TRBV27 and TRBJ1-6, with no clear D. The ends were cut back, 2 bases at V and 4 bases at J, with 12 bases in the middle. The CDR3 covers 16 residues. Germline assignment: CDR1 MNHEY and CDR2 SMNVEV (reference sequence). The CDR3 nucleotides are TGTGCCAGCAGTTTAGGCGGGCTAAGATATAATTCACCCCTCCACTTT. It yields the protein CASSLGGLRYNSPLHF.

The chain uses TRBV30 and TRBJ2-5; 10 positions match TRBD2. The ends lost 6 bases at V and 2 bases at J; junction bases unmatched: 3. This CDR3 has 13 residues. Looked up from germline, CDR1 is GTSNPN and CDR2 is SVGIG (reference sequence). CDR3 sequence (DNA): TGTGCCTGCAAGCGGGGGGGACAAGAGACCCAGTACTTC. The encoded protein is CACKRGGQETQYF.

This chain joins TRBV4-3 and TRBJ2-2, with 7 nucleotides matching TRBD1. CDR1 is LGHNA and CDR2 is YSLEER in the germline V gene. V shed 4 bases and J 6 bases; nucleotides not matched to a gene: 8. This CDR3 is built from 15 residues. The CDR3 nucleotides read TGCGCCAGCAGCCCCATTACAGGGGTCCCCGGGGAGCTGTTTTTT. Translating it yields CASSPITGVPGELFF.

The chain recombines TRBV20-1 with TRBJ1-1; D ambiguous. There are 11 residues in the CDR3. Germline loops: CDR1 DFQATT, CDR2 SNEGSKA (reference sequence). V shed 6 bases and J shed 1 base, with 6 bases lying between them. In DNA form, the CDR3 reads TGCAGTGCCACTGAGAACACTGAAGCTTTCTTT. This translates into CSATENTEAFF.

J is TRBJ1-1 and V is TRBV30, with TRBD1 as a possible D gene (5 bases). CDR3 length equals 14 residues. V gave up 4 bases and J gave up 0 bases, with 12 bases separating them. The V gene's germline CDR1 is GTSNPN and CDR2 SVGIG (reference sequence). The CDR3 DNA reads TGTGCCTGGACCCTGACAGCAATGAACACTGAAGCTTTCTTT. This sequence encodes CAWTLTAMNTEAFF.

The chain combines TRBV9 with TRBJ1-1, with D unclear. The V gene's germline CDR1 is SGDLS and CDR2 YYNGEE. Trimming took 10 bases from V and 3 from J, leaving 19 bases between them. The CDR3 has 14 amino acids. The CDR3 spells CAPLNRGIHTEAFF. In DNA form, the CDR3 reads TGTGCCCCCTTAAATAGAGGGATCCACACTGAAGCTTTCTTT.

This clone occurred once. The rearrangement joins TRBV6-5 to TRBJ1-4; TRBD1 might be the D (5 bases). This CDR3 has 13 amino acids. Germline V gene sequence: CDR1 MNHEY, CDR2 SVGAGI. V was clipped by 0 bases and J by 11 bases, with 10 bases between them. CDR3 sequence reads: CASSYSPGRKLFF. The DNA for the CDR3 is TGTGCCAGCAGTTACTCCCCAGGGCGCAAACTGTTTTTT.

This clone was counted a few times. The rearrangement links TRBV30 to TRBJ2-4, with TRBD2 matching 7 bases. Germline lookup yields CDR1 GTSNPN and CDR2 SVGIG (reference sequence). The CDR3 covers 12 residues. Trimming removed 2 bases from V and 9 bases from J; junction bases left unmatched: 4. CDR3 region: CAWSSGEGIQYF. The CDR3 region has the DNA TGTGCCTGGAGTTCCGGGGAGGGCATTCAGTACTTC.

The CDR3 DNA sequence: TGTGCCTGGAGTCCCCCGTCAGGCTCCTACAATGAGCAGTTCTTC. As protein: CAWSPPSGSYNEQFF. The rearrangement links TRBV30 to TRBJ2-1; D not resolved. Germline V gives CDR1 GTSNPN, CDR2 SVGIG (reference sequence). Trimming took 2 bases from V and 0 from J, leaving 11 bases between them. CDR3 length: 15 residues.

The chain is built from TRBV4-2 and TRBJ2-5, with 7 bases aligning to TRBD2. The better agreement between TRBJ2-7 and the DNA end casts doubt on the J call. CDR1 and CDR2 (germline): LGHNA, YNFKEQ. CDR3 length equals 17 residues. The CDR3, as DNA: TGTGCCAGCAGCCAAGAAAGGGCCAGCGGGGCCCCCTACGAGCAGTACTTC. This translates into CASSQERASGAPYEQYF.

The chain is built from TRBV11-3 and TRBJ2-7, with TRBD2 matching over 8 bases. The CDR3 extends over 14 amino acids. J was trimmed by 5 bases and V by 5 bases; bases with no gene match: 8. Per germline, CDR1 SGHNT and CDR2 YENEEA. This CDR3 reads CASSLQRGSHEQYF. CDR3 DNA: TGTGCCAGCAGCCTCCAGCGGGGGTCCCACGAGCAGTACTTC.

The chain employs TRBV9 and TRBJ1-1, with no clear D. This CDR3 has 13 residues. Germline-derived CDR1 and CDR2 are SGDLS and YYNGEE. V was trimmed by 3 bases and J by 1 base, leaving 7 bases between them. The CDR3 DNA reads TGTGCCAGCAGCGCCCTCTCGAACACTGAAGCTTTCTTT. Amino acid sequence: CASSALSNTEAFF. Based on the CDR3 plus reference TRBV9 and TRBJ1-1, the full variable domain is DSGVTQTPKHLITATGQRVTLRCSPRSGDLSVYWYQQSLDQGLQFLIQYYNGEERAKGNILERFSAQQFPDLHSELNLSSLELGDSALYFCASSALSNTEAFFGQGTRLTVV.

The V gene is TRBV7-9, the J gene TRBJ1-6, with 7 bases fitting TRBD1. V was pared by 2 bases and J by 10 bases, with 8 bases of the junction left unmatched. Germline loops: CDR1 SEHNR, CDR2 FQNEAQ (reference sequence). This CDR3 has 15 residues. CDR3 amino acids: CASSLRTGEGSPLHF. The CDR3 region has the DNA TGTGCCAGCAGCTTAAGGACAGGAGAAGGGTCACCCCTCCACTTT. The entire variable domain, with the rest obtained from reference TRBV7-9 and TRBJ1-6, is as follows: DTGVSQNPRHKITKRGQNVTFRCDPISEHNRLYWYRQTLGQGPEFLTYFQNEAQLEKSRLLSDRFSAERPKGSFSTLEIQRTEQGDSAMYLCASSLRTGEGSPLHFGNGTRLTVT.

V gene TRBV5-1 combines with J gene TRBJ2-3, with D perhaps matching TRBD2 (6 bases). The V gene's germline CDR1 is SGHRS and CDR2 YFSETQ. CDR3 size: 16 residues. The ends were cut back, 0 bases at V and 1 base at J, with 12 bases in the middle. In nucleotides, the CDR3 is TGCGCCAGCAGCTTGGCCGGGACTGGCGGCACAGATACGCAGTATTTT. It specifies CASSLAGTGGTDTQYF.

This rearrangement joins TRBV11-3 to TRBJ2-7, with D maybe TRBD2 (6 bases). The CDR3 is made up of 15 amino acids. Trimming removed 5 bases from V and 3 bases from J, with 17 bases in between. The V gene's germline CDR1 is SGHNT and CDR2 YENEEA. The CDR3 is CASSGWDSLGYEQYF. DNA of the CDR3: TGTGCCAGCAGCGGATGGGACTCCCTGGGCTACGAGCAGTACTTC.